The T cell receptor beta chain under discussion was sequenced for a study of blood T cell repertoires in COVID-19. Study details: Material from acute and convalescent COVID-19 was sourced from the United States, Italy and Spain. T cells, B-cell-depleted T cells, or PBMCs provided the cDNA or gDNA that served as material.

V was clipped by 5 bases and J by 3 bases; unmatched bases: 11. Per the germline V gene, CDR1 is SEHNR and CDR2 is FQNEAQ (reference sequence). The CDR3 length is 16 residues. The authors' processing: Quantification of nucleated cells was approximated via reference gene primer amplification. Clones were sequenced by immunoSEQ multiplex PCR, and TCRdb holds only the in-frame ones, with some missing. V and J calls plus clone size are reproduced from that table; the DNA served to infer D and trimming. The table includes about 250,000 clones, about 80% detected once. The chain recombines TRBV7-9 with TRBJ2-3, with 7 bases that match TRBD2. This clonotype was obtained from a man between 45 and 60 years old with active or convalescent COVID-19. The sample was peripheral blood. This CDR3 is CASSPWAGDVTDTQYF. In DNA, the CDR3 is TGTGCCAGCAGCCCGTGGGCGGGGGACGTTACAGATACGCAGTATTTT. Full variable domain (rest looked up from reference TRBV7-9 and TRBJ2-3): DTGVSQNPRHKITKRGQNVTFRCDPISEHNRLYWYRQTLGQGPEFLTYFQNEAQLEKSRLLSDRFSAERPKGSFSTLEIQRTEQGDSAMYLCASSPWAGDVTDTQYFGPGTRLTVL.